This T cell receptor (beta chain) was retrieved from a study of blood T cell repertoires in COVID-19. Overall study: Acute-phase and convalescent COVID-19 samples originated in the United States, Italy and Spain. Sample material is recorded as cDNA or gDNA derived from T cells, B-cell-depleted T cells, or PBMCs.

The CDR3 consists of 20 residues. Germline loops: CDR1 MNHGY, CDR2 SAAAGT. Germline trimming cut 5 bases from V and 0 bases from J; bases unmatched to any gene: 14. Authors' analysis steps: Researchers report that nucleated cell counts were estimated from reference gene primer amplification. Only in-frame clones appear in the TCRdb table, and some are missing; sequencing was by immunoSEQ multiplex PCR. V and J calls and clone size come straight from that table; D and trimming were deduced from the DNA. The sample lists about 160,000 clones; under 85% were seen once. Seattle researchers signed up patients amid active infection and tracked them longitudinally.

The sample taken for sequencing was peripheral blood. This TCR was recovered from a man of 80 years or more with COVID-19, enrolled during active disease. The rearrangement joins TRBV6-8 to TRBJ2-2, with 11 nucleotides matching TRBD2. The CDR3 protein is CASSRQRLAGGRPNTGELFF. In DNA, the CDR3 is TGTGCCAGCAGTAGGCAGCGGCTAGCGGGGGGCAGGCCGAACACCGGGGAGCTGTTTTTT.